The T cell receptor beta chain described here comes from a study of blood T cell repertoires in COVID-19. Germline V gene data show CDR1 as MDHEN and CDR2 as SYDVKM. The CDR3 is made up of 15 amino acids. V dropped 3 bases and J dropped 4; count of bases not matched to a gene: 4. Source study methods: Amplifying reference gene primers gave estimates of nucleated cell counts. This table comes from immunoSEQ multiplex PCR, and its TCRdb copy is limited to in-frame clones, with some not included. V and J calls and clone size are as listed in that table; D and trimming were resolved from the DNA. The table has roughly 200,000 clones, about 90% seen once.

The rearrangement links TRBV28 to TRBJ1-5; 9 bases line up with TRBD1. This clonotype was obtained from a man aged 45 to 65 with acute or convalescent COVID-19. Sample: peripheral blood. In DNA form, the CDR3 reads TGTGCCAGCAGTTTGACAGGGGGAACAAATCAGCCCCAGCATTTT. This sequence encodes CASSLTGGTNQPQHF.